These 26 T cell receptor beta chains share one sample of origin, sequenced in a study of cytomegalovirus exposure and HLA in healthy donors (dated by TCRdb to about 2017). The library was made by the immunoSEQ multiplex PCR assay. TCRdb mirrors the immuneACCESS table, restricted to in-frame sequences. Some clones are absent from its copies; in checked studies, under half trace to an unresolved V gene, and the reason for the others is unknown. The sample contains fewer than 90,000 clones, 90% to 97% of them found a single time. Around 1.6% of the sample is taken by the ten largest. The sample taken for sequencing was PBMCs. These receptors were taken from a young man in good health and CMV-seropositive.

The CDR3 DNA sequence: TGTGCCTCCTCCCCCATCGGGCTAGCGGGCGGATACACCTACGAGCAGTACTTC. Translated, it gives CASSPIGLAGGYTYEQYF. The chain employs TRBV30 and TRBJ2-7, with 8 bases lining up with TRBD2. Looked up from germline, CDR1 is GTSNPN and CDR2 is SVGIG (reference sequence). The J segment lost 2 bases and the V segment lost 7 bases, leaving 22 bases of the junction unmatched. CDR3 length: 18 residues.

The CDR3 nucleotides read TGTGCCAGCAGTTACCGTGGACAGCCTCTCTCGGATGGCTACACCTTC. Amino acid sequence: CASSYRGQPLSDGYTF. The chain recombines TRBV6-5 with TRBJ1-2; TRBD1 is a possible D gene (6 bases). Trimming took off 2 bases at V and 6 bases at J, with 19 bases between the two ends. The CDR3 length is 16 residues. The V gene's germline CDR1 is MNHEY and CDR2 SVGAGI.

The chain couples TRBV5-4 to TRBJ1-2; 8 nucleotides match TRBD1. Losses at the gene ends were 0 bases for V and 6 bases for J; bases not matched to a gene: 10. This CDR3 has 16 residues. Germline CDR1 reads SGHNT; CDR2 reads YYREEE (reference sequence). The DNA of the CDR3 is TGTGCCAGCAGCTTGGACCTGGTACAGGGGGGGGATGGCTACACCTTC. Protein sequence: CASSLDLVQGGDGYTF.

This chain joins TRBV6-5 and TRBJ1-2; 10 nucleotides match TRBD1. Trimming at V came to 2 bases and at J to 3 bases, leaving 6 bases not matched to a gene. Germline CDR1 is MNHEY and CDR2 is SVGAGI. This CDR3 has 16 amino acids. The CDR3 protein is CASSYGDRGQYYGYTF. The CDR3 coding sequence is TGTGCCAGCAGTTACGGCGACAGGGGGCAATACTATGGCTACACCTTC.

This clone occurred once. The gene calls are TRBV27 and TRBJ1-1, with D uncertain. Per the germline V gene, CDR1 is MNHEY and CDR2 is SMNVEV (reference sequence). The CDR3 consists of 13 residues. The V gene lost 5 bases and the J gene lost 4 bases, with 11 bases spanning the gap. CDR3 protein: CASSARRSTEAFF. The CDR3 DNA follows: TGTGCCAGCAGTGCTAGGAGGAGCACTGAAGCTTTCTTT.

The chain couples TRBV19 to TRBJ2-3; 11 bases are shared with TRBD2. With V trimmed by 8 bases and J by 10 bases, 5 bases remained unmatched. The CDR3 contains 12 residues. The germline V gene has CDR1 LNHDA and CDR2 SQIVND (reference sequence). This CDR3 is CASSTSGTPQYF. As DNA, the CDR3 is TGTGCCAGTTCGACTAGCGGGACTCCGCAGTATTTT.

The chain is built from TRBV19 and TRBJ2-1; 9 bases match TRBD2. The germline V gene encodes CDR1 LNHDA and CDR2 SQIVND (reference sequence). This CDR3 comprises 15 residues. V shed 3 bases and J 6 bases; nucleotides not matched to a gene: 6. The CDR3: CASSILGTSRNEQFF. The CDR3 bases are TGTGCCAGTAGTATTCTTGGGACTAGCCGCAATGAGCAGTTCTTC.

CDR3 nucleotide sequence: TGTGCCAGTAGCCCCTCCCGGGTTGATGGCTACACCTTC. Amino acid sequence: CASSPSRVDGYTF. The chain couples TRBV19 to TRBJ1-2; no reliable D call. CDR1 is LNHDA, CDR2 SQIVND, per germline (reference sequence). This CDR3 comprises 13 residues. V lost 6 bases and J 6 bases, leaving 14 bases between the germline ends.

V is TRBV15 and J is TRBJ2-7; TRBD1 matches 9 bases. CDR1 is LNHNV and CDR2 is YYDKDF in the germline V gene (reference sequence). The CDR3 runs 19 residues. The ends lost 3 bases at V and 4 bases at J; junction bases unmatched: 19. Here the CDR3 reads CATSRGGAQGATRIYEQYF. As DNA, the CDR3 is TGTGCCACCAGCAGGGGGGGAGCACAGGGGGCGACCCGGATATACGAGCAGTACTTC.

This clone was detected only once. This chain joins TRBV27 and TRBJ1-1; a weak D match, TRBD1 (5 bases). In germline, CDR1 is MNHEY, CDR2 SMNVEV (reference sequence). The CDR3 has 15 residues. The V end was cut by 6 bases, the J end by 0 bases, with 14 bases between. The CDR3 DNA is TGTGCCAGCAGCCGGCGGTTGGGGCTGAACACTGAAGCTTTCTTT. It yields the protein CASSRRLGLNTEAFF.

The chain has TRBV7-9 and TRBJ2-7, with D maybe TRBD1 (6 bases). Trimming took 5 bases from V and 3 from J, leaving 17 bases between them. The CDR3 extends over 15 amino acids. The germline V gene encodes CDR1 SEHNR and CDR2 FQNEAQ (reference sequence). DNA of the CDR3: TGTGCCAGCAGCCCCGCAGGGGTTCACTACTACGAGCAGTACTTC. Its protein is CASSPAGVHYYEQYF.

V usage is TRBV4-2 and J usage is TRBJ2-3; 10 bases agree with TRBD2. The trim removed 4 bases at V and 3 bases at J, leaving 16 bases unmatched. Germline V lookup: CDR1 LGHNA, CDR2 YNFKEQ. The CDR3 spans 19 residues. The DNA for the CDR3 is TGTGCCAGCAGCCCGTGGACAACTAGCGGGACCGAGGGTACAGATACGCAGTATTTT. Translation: CASSPWTTSGTEGTDTQYF.

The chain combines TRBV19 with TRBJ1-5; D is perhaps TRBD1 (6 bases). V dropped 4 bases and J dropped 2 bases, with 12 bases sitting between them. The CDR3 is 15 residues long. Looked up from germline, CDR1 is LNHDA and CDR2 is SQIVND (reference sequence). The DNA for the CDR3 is TGTGCCAGTAGTAGGACTTCAGGGGGCAATCAGCCCCAGCATTTT. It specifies CASSRTSGGNQPQHF.

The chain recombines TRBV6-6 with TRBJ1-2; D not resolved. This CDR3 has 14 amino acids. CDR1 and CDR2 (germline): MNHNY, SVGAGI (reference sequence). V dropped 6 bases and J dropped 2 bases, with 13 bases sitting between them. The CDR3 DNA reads TGTGCCAGCAGCCGGTCTTCCGGGAACTATGGCTACACCTTC. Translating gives CASSRSSGNYGYTF.

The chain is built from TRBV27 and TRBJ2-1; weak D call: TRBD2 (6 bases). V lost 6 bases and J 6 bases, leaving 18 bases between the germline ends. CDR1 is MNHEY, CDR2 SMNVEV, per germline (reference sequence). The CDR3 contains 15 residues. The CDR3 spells CASSPLALEPNEQFF. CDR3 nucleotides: TGTGCCAGCAGCCCGCTAGCGCTCGAACCCAATGAGCAGTTCTTC.

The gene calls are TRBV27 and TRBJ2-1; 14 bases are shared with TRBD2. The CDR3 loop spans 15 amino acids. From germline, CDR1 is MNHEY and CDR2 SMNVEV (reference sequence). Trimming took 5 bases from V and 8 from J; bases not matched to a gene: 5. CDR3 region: CASSLGLAGVHEQFF. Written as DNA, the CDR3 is TGTGCCAGCAGTCTGGGACTAGCGGGAGTACATGAGCAGTTCTTC.

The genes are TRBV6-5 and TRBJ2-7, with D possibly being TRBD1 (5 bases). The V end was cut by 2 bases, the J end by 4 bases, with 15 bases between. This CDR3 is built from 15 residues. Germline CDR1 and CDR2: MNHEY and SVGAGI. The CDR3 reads CASSYGAARSYEQYF. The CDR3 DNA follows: TGTGCCAGCAGTTACGGGGCCGCGAGGTCGTACGAGCAGTACTTC.

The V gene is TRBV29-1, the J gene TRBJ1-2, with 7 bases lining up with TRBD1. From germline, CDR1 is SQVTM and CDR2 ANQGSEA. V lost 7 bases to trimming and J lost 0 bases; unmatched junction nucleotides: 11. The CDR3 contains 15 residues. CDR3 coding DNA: TGCAGCGCTGCACATGCCGGGACAGCTAACTATGGCTACACCTTC. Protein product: CSAAHAGTANYGYTF.

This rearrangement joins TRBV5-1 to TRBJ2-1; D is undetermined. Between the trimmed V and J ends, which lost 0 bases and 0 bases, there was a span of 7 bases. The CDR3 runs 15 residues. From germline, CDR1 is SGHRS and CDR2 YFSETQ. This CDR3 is CASSLDPLSYNEQFF. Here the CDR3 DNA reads TGCGCCAGCAGCTTGGATCCACTCTCCTACAATGAGCAGTTCTTC.

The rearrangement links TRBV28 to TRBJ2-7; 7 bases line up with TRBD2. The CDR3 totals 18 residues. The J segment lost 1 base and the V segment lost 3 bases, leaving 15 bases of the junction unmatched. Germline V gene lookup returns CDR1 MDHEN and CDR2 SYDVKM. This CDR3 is CASSFFLVLAAGSYEQYF. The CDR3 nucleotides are TGTGCCAGCAGTTTTTTTTTGGTATTGGCAGCGGGATCCTACGAGCAGTACTTC. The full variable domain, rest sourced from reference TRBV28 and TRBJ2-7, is DVKVTQSSRYLVKRTGEKVFLECVQDMDHENMFWYRQDPGLGLRLIYFSYDVKMKEKGDIPEGYSVSREKKERFSLILESASTNQTSMYLCASSFFLVLAAGSYEQYFGPGTRLTVT.

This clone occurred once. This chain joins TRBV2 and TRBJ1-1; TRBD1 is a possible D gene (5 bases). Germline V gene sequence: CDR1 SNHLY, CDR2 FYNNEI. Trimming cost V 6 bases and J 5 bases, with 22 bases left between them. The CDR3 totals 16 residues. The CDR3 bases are TGTGCCAGCAGCGGTTTACGGGAATCTGGGGGGACTGAAGCTTTCTTT. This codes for CASSGLRESGGTEAFF.

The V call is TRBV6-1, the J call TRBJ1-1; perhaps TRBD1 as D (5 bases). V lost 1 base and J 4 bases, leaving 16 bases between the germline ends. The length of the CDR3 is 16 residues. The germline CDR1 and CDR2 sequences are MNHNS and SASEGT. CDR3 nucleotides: TGTGCCAGCAGTGAAGACACAGGAGCCCTTCGCACTGAAGCTTTCTTT. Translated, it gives CASSEDTGALRTEAFF.

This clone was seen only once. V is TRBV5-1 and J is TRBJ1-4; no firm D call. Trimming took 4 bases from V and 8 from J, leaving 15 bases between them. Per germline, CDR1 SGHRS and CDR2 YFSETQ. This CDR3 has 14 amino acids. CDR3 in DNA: TGCGCCAGCAGCATGCTCGACGGAGGAGAAAAACTGTTTTTT. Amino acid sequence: CASSMLDGGEKLFF.

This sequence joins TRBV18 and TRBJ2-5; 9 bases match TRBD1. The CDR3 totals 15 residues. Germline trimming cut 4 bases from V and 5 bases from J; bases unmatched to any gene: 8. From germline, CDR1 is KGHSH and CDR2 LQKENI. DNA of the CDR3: TGTGCCAGCTCACTGATCGGACAGGGGCGGGAGACCCAGTACTTC. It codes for CASSLIGQGRETQYF.

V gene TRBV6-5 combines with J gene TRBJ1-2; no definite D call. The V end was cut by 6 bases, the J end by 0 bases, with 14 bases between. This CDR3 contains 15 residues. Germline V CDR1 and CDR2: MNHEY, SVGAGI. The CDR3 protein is CASSPVEEANYGYTF. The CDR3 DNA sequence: TGTGCCAGCAGCCCAGTTGAGGAGGCTAACTATGGCTACACCTTC.

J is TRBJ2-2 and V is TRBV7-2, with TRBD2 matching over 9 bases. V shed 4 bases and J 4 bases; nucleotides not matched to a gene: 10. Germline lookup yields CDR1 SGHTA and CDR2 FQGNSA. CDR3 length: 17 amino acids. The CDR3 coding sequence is TGTGCCAGCAGCTCCCAGCAGGGCGGGAGGGCCACCGGGGAGCTGTTTTTT. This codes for CASSSQQGGRATGELFF.